This TCR beta chain was identified during a study of cytomegalovirus exposure and HLA in healthy donors. Study-wide results and caveats: Previous analysis showed most TCR beta V segments were productive about 87% or about 30% of the time. Later on, a genetic analysis was performed. It linked a missense variant in DCLRE1C with V- and J-gene trimming of TCR beta.

This CDR3 has 16 amino acids. Trimming removed 1 base from V and 0 bases from J; junction bases left unmatched: 5. As concerns this clone: What it binds is unknown.

PCR primers comprised 60 Vbeta and 13 Jbeta primers. Profiling relied on immunoSEQ multiplex PCR, and the TCRdb table lists in-frame clones only, not all of them. The sample contains around 180,000 clones, 80% to 90% of which appear only once. Sequencing was performed on PBMCs. V and J are TRBV23-1 and TRBJ1-2, with 7 bases matching TRBD1. TRBV23-1 is designated an ORF whose function remains uncertain. The receptor was isolated from a girl between 10 and 17 years old in good health and CMV-seropositive. The CDR3 reads CASSQFWGTANYGYTF. Written as DNA, the CDR3 is TGCGCCAGCAGTCAATTTTGGGGGACAGCTAACTATGGCTACACCTTC.